This T cell receptor beta chain was retrieved from a study of blood T cell repertoires in COVID-19. Study-level background: The United States, Italy and Spain were the sources of the acute and convalescent COVID-19 samples.

Sequencing was performed with immunoSEQ multiplex PCR; in TCRdb, only in-frame clones are kept and a portion is missing. The repertoire consists of fewer than 200,000 clones, with more than 85% occurring once and the leading ten covering 2.5% to 3%. The germline V gene has CDR1 MNHEY and CDR2 SVGAGI. The junction had 5 bases not matched to a gene; V was cut back by 8 bases and J by 4 bases. CDR3 length equals 13 residues. This sequence joins TRBV6-5 and TRBJ1-1, with 9 positions matching TRBD1. Sequenced sample: peripheral blood. The receptor was derived from a woman of 80 years or more with COVID-19, enrolled during active disease. CDR3 in amino acids: CASRDRAFTEAFF. CDR3 nucleotides: TGTGCCAGCCGGGACAGGGCTTTCACTGAAGCTTTCTTT.